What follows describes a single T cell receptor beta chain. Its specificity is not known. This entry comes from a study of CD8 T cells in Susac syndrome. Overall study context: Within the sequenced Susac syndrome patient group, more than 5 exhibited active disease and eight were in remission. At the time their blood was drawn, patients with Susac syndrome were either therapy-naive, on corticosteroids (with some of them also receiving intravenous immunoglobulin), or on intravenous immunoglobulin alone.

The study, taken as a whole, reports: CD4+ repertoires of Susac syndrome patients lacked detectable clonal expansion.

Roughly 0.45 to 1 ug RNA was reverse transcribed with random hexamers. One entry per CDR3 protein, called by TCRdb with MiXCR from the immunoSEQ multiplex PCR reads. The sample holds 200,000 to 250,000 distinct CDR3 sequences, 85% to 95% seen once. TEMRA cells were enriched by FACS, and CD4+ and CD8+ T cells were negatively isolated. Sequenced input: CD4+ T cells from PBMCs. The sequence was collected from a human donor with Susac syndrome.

The CDR3 reads CASSLQGAKTDTQYF. DNA of the CDR3: TGTGCCAGCAGTTTGCAGGGGGCGAAGACAGATACGCAGTATTTT. The V call is TRBV12-3 or TRBV12-4, the J call TRBJ2-3; TRBD1 matches at 8 bases. Unmatched junction bases numbered 5, after V lost 3 bases and J lost 3 bases. This CDR3 spans 15 amino acids.